The clone carrying this TCR beta chain was counted only a few times. The antigen remains unidentified. This CDR3 is also generated by other DNA sequences in the sample. The isolated RNA, all of it, was reverse transcribed, so expressed TCRB transcripts were what got sequenced. Sequenced by immunoSEQ multiplex PCR; TCRdb stores in-frame clones only, minus some. The sample has 160,000 or so clones, 8% to 8.5% seen once. This entry is derived from a study of beta chain features in type 1 diabetes. Broader study findings: Relative to healthy donors, patients appeared to have naive, central memory and Treg TCRB repertoires that were more similar. TCRB CDR3 length was moderately but significantly reduced in all four CD4+ subsets of Type 1 diabetes patients.

Trimming removed 4 bases from V and 4 bases from J; junction bases left unmatched: 2. Per the germline V gene, CDR1 is LGHNA and CDR2 is YSLEER. CDR3 length: 14 residues. Markers CD45RO/CCR7/CD25/CD127/CD95/CD27 served to sort CD4+ naive, central memory, regulatory and stem cell-like memory cells. The sample taken for sequencing was central memory CD4+ T cells from blood. The source is a woman between 18 and 29 years old with type 1 diabetes. The V gene is TRBV4-3, the J gene TRBJ2-5; 11 nucleotides line up with TRBD1. The CDR3 protein is CASSRDRGGETQYF. CDR3 bases: TGCGCCAGCAGCCGGGACAGGGGGGGAGAGACCCAGTACTTC.